Detailed here is one T cell receptor (beta chain). Its specificity is not known. Data came from immunoSEQ multiplex PCR; TCRdb stores just in-frame clones and leaves some out. The table has approximately 72,000 clones, roughly 78% seen once; the top ten hold 7% to 8.5%. The CDR3 has 12 amino acids. Germline loops: CDR1 SEHNR, CDR2 FQNEAQ (reference sequence). With 8 bases removed from V and 3 bases from J, the gap between germline ends came to 8 bases. This record belongs to a study of radiotherapy plus CTLA-4 blockade in lung cancer. As for the study in general: An objective response was seen in roughly 20% of patients, and disease control in around 33%.

Chemo-refractory metastatic non-small-cell lung cancer patients underwent focal radiation alongside CTLA-4 blockade with ipilimumab. General study results and limits: Increased serum interferon-beta after radiation also reportedly predicted response strongly. Expansion of tumor-derived TCR clones was observed in blood after radiotherapy plus ipilimumab.

The sample consisted of peripheral blood, taken from a patient treated with radiotherapy plus ipilimumab. This sequence joins TRBV7-9 and TRBJ1-5, with unresolved D. The sequence came from a human donor with non-small cell lung cancer who had a complete response to radiotherapy plus ipilimumab. The CDR3 here is CASGGVNQPQHF. CDR3 sequence (DNA): TGTGCCAGCGGCGGGGTCAATCAGCCCCAGCATTTT.